This T cell receptor (beta chain) is drawn from a study of blood T cell repertoires in COVID-19 (dated by TCRdb to 2020 to 2021). Study-wide context: The collaborator samples originated in the United States, Italy and Spain and spanned the acute and convalescent phases of COVID-19. The material from the prospective study consisted of cDNA or gDNA derived from T cells, B-cell-depleted T cells, or PBMCs. Deeply sampled blood TCRbeta repertoires from subjects exposed to, actively infected with, or recovered from COVID-19 were included in the dataset. The repertoires were released in a freely available public database meant as a resource for research on the immune response to SARS-CoV-2. Samples were obtained from the ongoing ImmuneRACE study (first 160 participants) and from 1,254 subjects provided by 6 global collaborators. Sample metadata almost always included a de-identified subject ID, COVID-19 status, age in years and sex. Where HLA class I and class II types were available, the types were taken from metadata supplied by the sample provider, not from assay-based typing. On the study overall, not on this receptor specifically: How much clinical and demographic metadata was included differed by source and by participant, and the metadata was provided uncurated.

Points on this clone: Its specific antigen is unknown. One base away there is no much larger clone; base qualities are not given.

The CDR3 runs 13 amino acids, cysteine and phenylalanine included. The sequence is cut down to CDR3 DNA, 39 bases in frame from base 1. Germline trimming amounts to 8 bases on V and 5 bases on J, with 6 as the count of junction bases outside the gene matches. CDR1 and CDR2, per the germline V gene (reference sequence), are LGHDT and YNNKEL. The immunoSEQ Assay, a bias-controlled multiplex PCR, was used to amplify TCRbeta CDR3 regions from genomic DNA. The original pipeline was this. Within the assay, amplification of reference gene primers was used to estimate how many nucleated cells each sample contained. To quantify the absolute abundance of each unique TCRbeta CDR3 rearrangement, sequence reads were collapsed and filtered. Productive Simpson clonality was computed per sample as the square root of Simpson's diversity index over productive rearrangements. As stored in TCRdb, this immuneACCESS dataset retains in-frame rearrangements with V and J assigned. A fraction of the clones does not appear; measured against another copy, unresolved V genes explain less than half of the discrepancy, and the remainder lacks a known reason. The V and J calls and clone size were taken over from that table, and D and trimming were inferred from the DNA. This sample gives approximately 210,000 clones in total; 81% of them show up just once. The ten largest account for around 9.3% of the sample.

Participants in the prospective study were aged roughly 18 to 95 years, lived in 20 to 30 United States geographic areas, and enrolled through a virtual design. Cohort assignment in the prospective study relied on participant-reported clinical history from a screening survey and a study questionnaire. Each participant in the prospective study had whole blood, serum and a nasopharyngeal or oropharyngeal swab collected by mobile phlebotomists. Additional blood draws and questionnaires over an approximately two-month period could optionally be provided by prospective study participants. Blood samples from the prospective study were shipped frozen or at room temperature prior to DNA extraction.

The TCR sequence derives from a woman between 45 and 65 years old with acute COVID-19. Recombination connected TRBV3-1 (or the pseudogene TRBV3-2) to TRBJ1-3; TRBD1 matches 7 bases in the middle. The sample consisted of PBMCs or T cells enriched from blood (not recorded which). DNA sequence: TGTGCCAGCGGGGAGACAGGGAGAAACACCATATATTTT. This codes for CASGETGRNTIYF.